The 29 T cell receptor beta chains below all came from one sample that was sequenced in a study of blood T cell repertoires in COVID-19. Profiling relied on immunoSEQ multiplex PCR, and the TCRdb table lists in-frame clones only, not all of them. This repertoire shows about 160,000 clones, roughly 80% found once; its top ten account for around 5.1%. The specimen sequenced was PBMCs or T cells enriched from blood (not recorded which). The receptors derive from a woman between 40 and 55 years old with acute COVID-19.

This clone was picked up one time. The V and J genes are TRBV5-5 and TRBJ2-5; 10 bases agree with TRBD2. CDR1 and CDR2 (germline): SGHKS, YYEKEE (reference sequence). This CDR3 contains 15 residues. V dropped 7 bases and J dropped 3; count of bases not matched to a gene: 9. CDR3 bases: TGTGCCAGCGGGCCCCAAGGACTAGCGGAAGAGACCCAGTACTTC. It yields the protein CASGPQGLAEETQYF.

This rearrangement joins TRBV30 to TRBJ1-4; 10 bases agree with TRBD1. This CDR3 region has 16 residues. V shed 4 bases, J shed 8 bases, and the junction held 13 bases outside the gene matches. Germline V gene data show CDR1 as GTSNPN and CDR2 as SVGIG (reference sequence). The CDR3 loop reads CAWKPPFGTGDEKLFF. DNA of the CDR3: TGTGCCTGGAAACCCCCCTTTGGGACAGGGGACGAAAAACTGTTTTTT. The full variable domain, with the rest looked up from reference TRBV30 and TRBJ1-4, is SQTIHQWPATLVQPVGSPLSLECTVEGTSNPNLYWYRQAAGRGLQLLFYSVGIGQISSEVPQNLSASRPQDRQFILSSKKLLLSDSGFYLCAWKPPFGTGDEKLFFGSGTQLSVL.

V usage is TRBV25-1 and J usage is TRBJ2-1, with a tentative D call TRBD1 (6 bases). There are 16 residues in the CDR3. The germline V gene has CDR1 MGHDK and CDR2 SYGVNS. Between the trimmed V and J ends, which lost 8 bases and 10 bases, there was a span of 27 bases. CDR3 sequence reads: CASLDNRVGFEREQFF. The CDR3, as DNA: TGTGCCAGCTTAGACAACAGGGTTGGTTTCGAACGGGAGCAGTTCTTC. The full variable domain, completed using reference TRBV25-1 and TRBJ2-1, is EADIYQTPRYLVIGTGKKITLECSQTMGHDKMYWYQQDPGMELHLIHYSYGVNSTEKGDLSSESTVSRIRTEHFPLTLESARPSHTSQYLCASLDNRVGFEREQFFGPGTRLTVL.

V usage is TRBV3-1 (or the pseudogene TRBV3-2) and J usage is TRBJ1-1; unclear D gene. There are 13 residues in the CDR3. CDR1 and CDR2 (germline): LGHDT, YNNKEL (reference sequence). Between the trimmed V and J ends, which lost 3 bases and 1 base, there was a span of 6 bases. CDR3 amino acids: CASSQNRNTEAFF. The CDR3 coding sequence is TGTGCCAGCAGCCAGAACAGGAACACTGAAGCTTTCTTT.

This chain links TRBV7-6 with TRBJ2-5; a possible D gene is TRBD2 (5 bases). V was trimmed by 7 bases and J by 2 bases, leaving 20 bases between them. This CDR3 comprises 16 residues. Per germline, CDR1 SGHVS and CDR2 FNYEAQ. The CDR3 region has the DNA TGTGCCAGCACCTTCGGGTTAGGACTGGGTCAAGAGACCCAGTACTTC. This sequence encodes CASTFGLGLGQETQYF.

The CDR3 loop is CASSPTGTGSGYTF. CDR3 in DNA: TGTGCCAGTAGTCCAACCGGGACAGGGAGCGGCTACACCTTC. V usage is TRBV19 and J usage is TRBJ1-2; 9 nucleotides agree with TRBD1. Germline lookup yields CDR1 LNHDA and CDR2 SQIVND (reference sequence). V trimming: 5 bases; J trimming: 8 bases; junction bases outside the gene matches: 9. The CDR3 is made up of 14 amino acids.

The gene calls are TRBV6-6 and TRBJ2-1; D is ambiguous. This CDR3 has 16 residues. Germline CDR1 MNHNY, CDR2 SVGAGI (reference sequence). V lost 5 bases, J lost 1 base, and 15 bases lay in between. CDR3 DNA sequence: TGTGCCAGCAGTCCAACCTCGGTTAGATCCTACAATGAGCAGTTCTTC. Translation gives CASSPTSVRSYNEQFF.

This chain links TRBV7-9 with TRBJ2-2, with D hard to call. V shed 0 bases and J shed 0 bases, with 5 bases lying between them. Germline V gene sequence: CDR1 SEHNR, CDR2 FQNEAQ (reference sequence). This CDR3 has 15 residues. DNA for the CDR3: TGTGCCAGCAGCTTAGCCGGTCCGAACACCGGGGAGCTGTTTTTT. Encoded protein: CASSLAGPNTGELFF. Looking up the rest from reference TRBV7-9 and TRBJ2-2 gives the full variable domain: DTGVSQNPRHKITKRGQNVTFRCDPISEHNRLYWYRQTLGQGPEFLTYFQNEAQLEKSRLLSDRFSAERPKGSFSTLEIQRTEQGDSAMYLCASSLAGPNTGELFFGEGSRLTVL.

The V and J genes are TRBV7-9 and TRBJ1-2, with 7 bases matching TRBD1. Looked up from germline, CDR1 is SEHNR and CDR2 is FQNEAQ (reference sequence). The CDR3 consists of 15 residues. Losses at the gene ends were 5 bases for V and 2 bases for J; bases not matched to a gene: 8. This chain's CDR3 is CASSPWTGQNYGYTF. CDR3 in DNA: TGTGCCAGCAGCCCATGGACAGGTCAAAACTATGGCTACACCTTC.

As regards this clone: In the same sample, other DNA sequences code for this CDR3. The gene calls are TRBV20-1 and TRBJ1-3, with D unclear. The CDR3 consists of 11 residues. Germline V gives CDR1 DFQATT, CDR2 SNEGSKA (reference sequence). V was shortened by 6 bases and J by 2 bases, with 5 bases between the two germline ends. CDR3 sequence reads: CSAQTGNTIYF. CDR3 bases: TGCAGTGCGCAGACTGGAAACACCATATATTTT.

V gene TRBV6-1 combines with J gene TRBJ1-1; 7 nucleotides agree with TRBD1. The CDR3 loop spans 15 amino acids. CDR1 and CDR2 (germline): MNHNS, SASEGT. With 4 bases clipped from V and 5 bases from J, the junction kept 10 bases outside the gene matches. The CDR3 nucleotides are TGTGCCAGCAGTGTTGTTCAGGGGGGAGGAACTGAAGCTTTCTTT. This codes for CASSVVQGGGTEAFF.

This rearrangement joins TRBV12-5 to TRBJ1-1; 8 bases are a match to TRBD1. This CDR3 comprises 14 residues. The germline V gene encodes CDR1 LGHNT and CDR2 FRNRAP. The J segment lost 7 bases and the V segment lost 6 bases, leaving 10 bases of the junction unmatched. CDR3 loop: CASGPSQGAGEAFF. As DNA, the CDR3 is TGTGCTAGTGGGCCAAGTCAGGGGGCGGGTGAAGCTTTCTTT.

This clone has just one count. The chain has TRBV3-1 (or the pseudogene TRBV3-2) and TRBJ2-3; a possible D gene is TRBD1 (6 bases). The CDR3 totals 15 residues. V was cut by 5 bases and J by 0 bases, with 12 bases left in between. CDR1 is LGHDT and CDR2 is YNNKEL in the germline V gene (reference sequence). This CDR3 reads CASSEVGQSTDTQYF. The CDR3, as DNA: TGTGCCAGCAGCGAAGTGGGACAAAGCACAGATACGCAGTATTTT.

This clone was observed many times. The gene calls are TRBV19 and TRBJ2-3; TRBD1 might be the D (5 bases). The CDR3 consists of 15 residues. The V gene lost 6 bases and the J gene lost 2 bases, with 15 bases spanning the gap. Germline V gene lookup returns CDR1 LNHDA and CDR2 SQIVND (reference sequence). The CDR3 DNA follows: TGTGCCAGTAGGGGGCTACAGAGAGACACAGATACGCAGTATTTT. Translation: CASRGLQRDTDTQYF.

The J gene is TRBJ2-2, the V gene TRBV7-3; D may be TRBD1 (6 bases). Germline-derived CDR1 and CDR2 are SGHTA and FQGTGA. This CDR3 is built from 15 residues. Trimming cost V 5 bases and J 7 bases, with 17 bases left between them. CDR3: CASSTFGTKDGELFF. The CDR3 DNA reads as TGTGCCAGCAGCACTTTCGGGACAAAGGACGGGGAGCTGTTTTTT.

Remarks on this clone: The junction shows a germline mismatch at one end, possibly a read error. CDR3 DNA: TGTGCCAGCAGTCAAACACATCACTATGACTACACCTTC. This translates into CASSQTHHYDYTF. The chain couples TRBV28 to TRBJ1-2; D unclear. CDR1 and CDR2 from the germline V gene are MDHEN and SYDVKM. The CDR3 consists of 13 residues.

The chain combines TRBV30 with TRBJ1-1, with TRBD1 identical over 9 bases. CDR3 size: 16 residues. V shed 1 base and J 4 bases; nucleotides not matched to a gene: 10. Germline values: CDR1 GTSNPN, CDR2 SVGIG (reference sequence). The CDR3 sequence: CAWSGSGTGIVTEAFF. The CDR3, as DNA: TGTGCCTGGAGTGGCTCAGGGACAGGGATCGTCACTGAAGCTTTCTTT.

V usage is TRBV7-8 and J usage is TRBJ2-7; D is unresolved. V was cut by 2 bases and J by 3 bases, with 5 bases left in between. CDR3 length: 12 amino acids. From germline, CDR1 is SGHVS and CDR2 FQNEAQ. CDR3 DNA: TGTGCCAGCAGCTTAAGTAGCTACGAGCAGTACTTC. Encoded protein: CASSLSSYEQYF.

This clone appeared once. The V call is TRBV6-5, the J call TRBJ2-3; the D gene is possibly TRBD1 (7 bases). With 5 bases removed from V and 4 bases from J, the gap between germline ends came to 13 bases. Germline V gives CDR1 MNHEY, CDR2 SVGAGI. This CDR3 spans 14 amino acids. Here the CDR3 DNA reads TGTGCCAGCAGTATGGAGGGGGCCGCAGATACGCAGTATTTT. Amino acids: CASSMEGAADTQYF.

The rearrangement uses TRBV13 and TRBJ2-6; D is perhaps TRBD1 (5 bases). CDR1 is PRHDT and CDR2 is FYEKMQ in the germline V gene (reference sequence). V was clipped by 1 base and J by 5 bases, with 12 bases between them. The CDR3 has 16 residues. Written as DNA, the CDR3 is TGTGCCAGCAGCTTAGTTCAGGGCCGGCGGGCCAACGTCCTGACTTTC. Translating it yields CASSLVQGRRANVLTF.

In DNA, the CDR3 is TGTGCCAGCAGCTTTTCCGGGACAGGGGGCGAGGGGTCCTACAATGAGCAGTTCTTC. This translates into CASSFSGTGGEGSYNEQFF. The V gene is TRBV7-3, the J gene TRBJ2-1, with TRBD1 identical over 12 bases. After removal of 3 bases from V and 1 base from J, the junction contained 10 bases not matched to a gene. The CDR3 length is 19 residues. CDR1 and CDR2 from the germline V gene are SGHTA and FQGTGA.

The rearrangement uses TRBV20-1 and TRBJ1-2; D is undetermined. The CDR3 runs 11 residues. V was clipped by 3 bases and J by 4 bases, with 6 bases between them. The germline gives CDR1 DFQATT, CDR2 SNEGSKA (reference sequence). The CDR3 region has the DNA TGCAGTGCTAGTCCCGGCTATGGCTACACCTTC. As protein: CSASPGYGYTF.

CDR3 in DNA: TGTGCCACCCGCGGGGCTGGGGCCAACGTCCTGACTTTC. Translation: CATRGAGANVLTF. The chain employs TRBV27 and TRBJ2-6; tentatively, D is TRBD2 (6 bases). There are 13 residues in the CDR3. Germline-derived CDR1 and CDR2 are MNHEY and SMNVEV (reference sequence). V gave up 10 bases and J gave up 2 bases, with 9 bases separating them.

The V and J genes are TRBV7-3 and TRBJ2-2, with D uncertain. V lost 1 base, J lost 6 bases, and 12 bases lay in between. Germline V gene data show CDR1 as SGHTA and CDR2 as FQGTGA. The CDR3 has 15 amino acids. CDR3 coding DNA: TGTGCCAGCAGCTTAATCGGTCCAAACCCCGGGGAGCTGTTTTTT. This sequence encodes CASSLIGPNPGELFF.

The chain carries TRBV5-1 and TRBJ2-1; TRBD2 agrees at 9 bases. After removal of 4 bases from V and 10 bases from J, the junction contained 18 bases not matched to a gene. The germline V gene has CDR1 SGHRS and CDR2 YFSETQ. The CDR3 covers 17 residues. This CDR3 reads CASSLAPLAGGPIEQFF. The CDR3 bases are TGCGCCAGCAGCCTAGCTCCCCTTGCGGGAGGGCCTATCGAGCAGTTCTTC. Complete variable domain (other parts from reference TRBV5-1 and TRBJ2-1): KAGVTQTPRYLIKTRGQQVTLSCSPISGHRSVSWYQQTPGQGLQFLFEYFSETQRNKGNFPGRFSGRQFSNSRSEMNVSTLELGDSALYLCASSLAPLAGGPIEQFFGPGTRLTVL.

The chain joins TRBV3-1 (or the pseudogene TRBV3-2) to TRBJ2-3, with 9 bases fitting TRBD2. The germline gives CDR1 LGHDT, CDR2 YNNKEL (reference sequence). Losses at the gene ends were 2 bases for V and 2 bases for J; bases not matched to a gene: 11. This CDR3 has 18 amino acids. The CDR3 DNA is TGTGCCAGCAGCCAAATTCGGGGTAGCGGGAGTGTCACAGATACGCAGTATTTT. This encodes CASSQIRGSGSVTDTQYF.

In this sample, this clone turned up a few times. CDR3 in DNA: TGTGCCAGCACCCGAGGAGGGGCCCGGGGCAATCAGCCCCAGCATTTT. Translation: CASTRGGARGNQPQHF. The chain has TRBV6-6 and TRBJ1-5; D perhaps matches TRBD1 (5 bases). From germline, CDR1 is MNHNY and CDR2 SVGAGI (reference sequence). Deletions cut 7 bases from V and 2 bases from J, with 18 bases between. The CDR3 totals 16 residues.

J is TRBJ2-3 and V is TRBV7-8; 14 bases fit TRBD2. This CDR3 spans 19 amino acids. The J segment lost 2 bases and the V segment lost 1 base, leaving 8 bases of the junction unmatched. The germline V gene encodes CDR1 SGHVS and CDR2 FQNEAQ. CDR3 amino acids: CASSLGPGLAGEYTDTQYF. As DNA, the CDR3 is TGTGCCAGCAGCTTAGGCCCGGGACTAGCGGGAGAATACACAGATACGCAGTATTTT.

The chain carries TRBV25-1 and TRBJ2-2; weak D call: TRBD2 (6 bases). Trimming took off 1 base at V and 3 bases at J, with 18 bases between the two ends. Germline V lookup: CDR1 MGHDK, CDR2 SYGVNS. CDR3 length: 18 residues. CDR3 region: CASSESISGPLDTGELFF. In DNA, the CDR3 is TGTGCCAGCAGTGAATCGATTAGCGGACCTCTGGACACCGGGGAGCTGTTTTTT.